The rows below give T cell receptor beta chains drawn from one sample of a study of OX40 agonist ivuxolimab in advanced cancers. Some clones are missing from TCRdb's copy, which holds only in-frame ones; the method was immunoSEQ multiplex PCR. Among about 80,000 clones listed, 65% to 90% were seen once. The sample was CD4+ or CD8+ T cells sorted from blood, taken in a trial of the OX40 agonist ivuxolimab. The receptor source for this set is an adult with an advanced solid tumor such as melanoma, head and neck, liver or kidney cancer. The CDR3 runs from the conserved cysteine through the conserved F or W. D genes are given only for firm matches. Expanded clones are given a class, and other clones once, few, many or no size at all.

d_gene: TRBD2
j_gene: TRBJ2-1
v_gene: TRBV11-2
abundance: .
CDR3nt: TGTGCCAGCAGCCCGACTAGCGGGAGCTATGAGCAGTTCTTC
CDR3aa: CASSPTSGSYEQFF

d_gene: .
j_gene: TRBJ1-4
v_gene: TRBV4-1
abundance: .
CDR3nt: TGCGCCAGCAGCCAAGAACCCTTCGAAGGCCGAAAACTGTTTTTT
CDR3aa: CASSQEPFEGRKLFF

d_gene: .
j_gene: TRBJ1-3
v_gene: TRBV28
abundance: once
CDR3nt: TGTGCCAGCAGTTGGGGTGGCACTATCGGAAACACCATATATTTT
CDR3aa: CASSWGGTIGNTIYF

d_gene: TRBD1
j_gene: TRBJ2-7
v_gene: TRBV10-3
abundance: few
CDR3nt: TGTGCCATCAGTCAGGACAGGGGGAACGAGCAGTACTTC
CDR3aa: CAISQDRGNEQYF

d_gene: .
j_gene: TRBJ1-4
v_gene: TRBV27
abundance: .
CDR3nt: TGTGCCAGCAGTTTTTCGGGATCGGGGGAAAAACTGTTTTTT
CDR3aa: CASSFSGSGEKLFF

d_gene: .
j_gene: TRBJ2-4
v_gene: TRBV4-1
abundance: .
CDR3nt: TGCGCCAGCAGCCAAGATCCCCGGGGCCTTGAAAACATTCAGTACTTC
CDR3aa: CASSQDPRGLENIQYF

d_gene: .
j_gene: TRBJ1-2
v_gene: TRBV5-4
abundance: .
CDR3nt: TGTGCCAGCAGCTTGGCGGGACGGGGATACTATGGCTACACCTTC
CDR3aa: CASSLAGRGYYGYTF

d_gene: TRBD1
j_gene: TRBJ2-3
v_gene: TRBV5-6
abundance: .
CDR3nt: TGTGCCAGCAGCTTGGCCGGGACAGGGAATACGCAGTATTTT
CDR3aa: CASSLAGTGNTQYF

d_gene: .
j_gene: TRBJ2-2
v_gene: TRBV9
abundance: .
CDR3nt: TGTGCCAGCAGCGTCCCTGAGGAGGGGCGCATCACCGGGGAGCTGTTTTTT
CDR3aa: CASSVPEEGRITGELFF

d_gene: .
j_gene: TRBJ1-3
v_gene: TRBV5-6
abundance: once
CDR3nt: TGTGCCAGCAGCTTCAAGACGTCCCGAGGAGGAAACACCATATATTTT
CDR3aa: CASSFKTSRGGNTIYF

d_gene: .
j_gene: TRBJ1-1
v_gene: TRBV7-3
abundance: .
CDR3nt: TGTGCCAGCAGCTTAGTGGGCAGGCGAGGAACTGAAGCTTTCTTT
CDR3aa: CASSLVGRRGTEAFF

d_gene: .
j_gene: TRBJ1-1
v_gene: TRBV27
abundance: once
CDR3nt: TGTGCCAGCAGCCCTTATGGATTGGACGGTCGGGCTTTCTTT
CDR3aa: CASSPYGLDGRAFF

d_gene: .
j_gene: TRBJ2-2
v_gene: TRBV27
abundance: .
CDR3nt: TGTGCCAGCAGGGCGGGGGGGACAGGGTTGGGGGAGCTGTTTTTT
CDR3aa: CASRAGGTGLGELFF

d_gene: .
j_gene: TRBJ2-1
v_gene: TRBV5-4
abundance: .
CDR3nt: TGTGCCAGCAGCGATGGCCCTTACAATGAGCAGTTCTTC
CDR3aa: CASSDGPYNEQFF

d_gene: TRBD1
j_gene: TRBJ1-5
v_gene: TRBV7-2
abundance: once
CDR3nt: TGTGCCAGCAGCGGACAGGGCGGCAATCAGCCCCAGCATTTT
CDR3aa: CASSGQGGNQPQHF

d_gene: .
j_gene: TRBJ2-5
v_gene: TRBV20-1
abundance: .
CDR3nt: TGCAGTGCTACCACCCAAGAGACCCAGTACTTC
CDR3aa: CSATTQETQYF

d_gene: .
j_gene: TRBJ2-7
v_gene: TRBV28
abundance: .
CDR3nt: TGTGCCAGCAGCTCCGGGCGGGGAGGCTACGAGCAGTACTTC
CDR3aa: CASSSGRGGYEQYF

d_gene: .
j_gene: TRBJ2-3
v_gene: TRBV6-5
abundance: few
CDR3nt: TGTGCCAGCAGTTACTCGATTGCGATCACAGATACGCAGTATTTT
CDR3aa: CASSYSIAITDTQYF

d_gene: .
j_gene: TRBJ2-7
v_gene: TRBV5-1
abundance: .
CDR3nt: TGCGCCAGCAGGGGGTCCTACGAGCAGTACTTC
CDR3aa: CASRGSYEQYF

d_gene: .
j_gene: TRBJ1-4
v_gene: TRBV7-3
abundance: once
CDR3nt: TGTGCCAGCAGCTTATTCTGGGCAACTAATGAAAAACTGTTTTTT
CDR3aa: CASSLFWATNEKLFF

d_gene: TRBD1
j_gene: TRBJ1-2
v_gene: TRBV6-5
abundance: .
CDR3nt: TGTGCCAGCAGTTATAACCCGGGACAGGGGATTGAGTACACCTTC
CDR3aa: CASSYNPGQGIEYTF

d_gene: TRBD2
j_gene: TRBJ2-1
v_gene: TRBV6-6
abundance: .
CDR3nt: TGTGCCAGCACCCGAAGTAGCGGGAGCTATGAGCAGTTCTTC
CDR3aa: CASTRSSGSYEQFF

d_gene: TRBD2
j_gene: TRBJ2-5
v_gene: TRBV9
abundance: .
CDR3nt: TGTGCCAGCAGCTCTTTACTAGCGGGGAAAGAGACCCAGTACTTC
CDR3aa: CASSSLLAGKETQYF

d_gene: TRBD1
j_gene: TRBJ2-1
v_gene: TRBV5-8
abundance: .
CDR3nt: TGTGCCAGCAGCTCGGGACAGGGTAGAAACAATGAGCAGTTCTTC
CDR3aa: CASSSGQGRNNEQFF

d_gene: .
j_gene: TRBJ2-3
v_gene: TRBV19
abundance: once
CDR3nt: TGTGCCAGTAGTATAGGGATCCTAAGAAACACAGATACGCAGTATTTT
CDR3aa: CASSIGILRNTDTQYF

d_gene: TRBD1
j_gene: TRBJ1-5
v_gene: TRBV5-1
abundance: .
CDR3nt: TGCGCCAGCAGGGAGGGACAGGGGGCCTTTCAGCCCCAGCATTTT
CDR3aa: CASREGQGAFQPQHF

d_gene: .
j_gene: TRBJ1-6
v_gene: TRBV4-2
abundance: .
CDR3nt: TGTGCCAGCAGCCAAGATAGAACAGGGAATAATTCACCCCTCCACTTT
CDR3aa: CASSQDRTGNNSPLHF

d_gene: TRBD2
j_gene: TRBJ2-3
v_gene: TRBV5-4
abundance: .
CDR3nt: TGTGCCAGCAGCTTTAGGACTAGCGGCACAGATACGCAGTATTTT
CDR3aa: CASSFRTSGTDTQYF

d_gene: TRBD2
j_gene: TRBJ2-3
v_gene: TRBV10-3
abundance: .
CDR3nt: TGTGCCATCAGTGAGTCAGTGGCGGGAGGGCCGGGGAGCACAGATACGCAGTATTTT
CDR3aa: CAISESVAGGPGSTDTQYF

d_gene: .
j_gene: TRBJ2-1
v_gene: TRBV12-5
abundance: .
CDR3nt: TGTGCTAGTGGTTCCGGGACGGGGGTTGGCAATGAGCAGTTCTTC
CDR3aa: CASGSGTGVGNEQFF

d_gene: .
j_gene: TRBJ1-6
v_gene: TRBV18
abundance: .
CDR3nt: TGTGCCAGCTCACCACAGGCCGCACGGTATAATTCACCCCTCCACTTT
CDR3aa: CASSPQAARYNSPLHF

d_gene: .
j_gene: TRBJ2-6
v_gene: TRBV5-4
abundance: .
CDR3nt: TGTGCCAGCAGCTTAGGAAGGGCTGGGGCCAACGTCCTGACTTTC
CDR3aa: CASSLGRAGANVLTF

d_gene: .
j_gene: TRBJ2-7
v_gene: TRBV14
abundance: .
CDR3nt: TGTGCCAGCAGCCAAGAGCGGCTCAACAGGAGAGCCTACGAGCAGTACTTC
CDR3aa: CASSQERLNRRAYEQYF

d_gene: .
j_gene: TRBJ2-7
v_gene: TRBV18
abundance: once
CDR3nt: TGTGCCAGCTCACCACTGGCGTCTAGATCTACCTACGAGCAGTACTTC
CDR3aa: CASSPLASRSTYEQYF

d_gene: TRBD1
j_gene: TRBJ1-2
v_gene: TRBV29-1
abundance: .
CDR3nt: TGCAGCGGGGGGACAGGGGACTATGGCTACACCTTC
CDR3aa: CSGGTGDYGYTF

d_gene: TRBD1
j_gene: TRBJ1-6
v_gene: TRBV6-5
abundance: .
CDR3nt: TGTGCCAGCAGTTCCGACAGGGGGAAGGGTTCACCCCTCCACTTT
CDR3aa: CASSSDRGKGSPLHF

d_gene: TRBD1
j_gene: TRBJ1-1
v_gene: TRBV2
abundance: .
CDR3nt: TGTGCCAGCAGTAGTGACAGGGGGCTCCCTGAAGCTTTCTTT
CDR3aa: CASSSDRGLPEAFF

d_gene: .
j_gene: TRBJ1-5
v_gene: TRBV4-3
abundance: once
CDR3nt: TGCGCCAGCAGCCAAGCCCTAAATCAGCCCCAGCATTTT
CDR3aa: CASSQALNQPQHF

d_gene: .
j_gene: TRBJ1-2
v_gene: TRBV2
abundance: .
CDR3nt: TGTGCCAGCAGTGCCCAAGGACAGTCTGCTAACTATGGCTACACCTTC
CDR3aa: CASSAQGQSANYGYTF

d_gene: .
j_gene: TRBJ2-7
v_gene: TRBV21-1
abundance: .
CDR3nt: TGTGCCAGCAGCACCCGGGACAGGGAGTCCTACGAGCAGTACTTC
CDR3aa: CASSTRDRESYEQYF